This TCR beta chain was recorded in a study of PD-L1 blockade in urothelial cancer (dated by TCRdb to between 2016 and 2019). Looking at the study overall: Every patient began therapy at some point between 2013 and 2015 and was given atezolizumab 1,200 mg intravenously every 3 weeks. Blood samples were analyzed 3 weeks after the start of treatment (second dose) and 6 weeks after the start of treatment. Somatic, immune and clinical correlates of response to PD-L1 blockade with atezolizumab in urothelial cancer were the focus of an exploratory multi-omic analysis. In the same patients, whole exome sequencing and RNA sequencing of pretreatment tumors were performed in addition to TCR sequencing. An ECOG performance status of 0 or 1 was recorded for the patients, and 0 to 3 prior chemotherapy regimens had been received by the patients. Pretreatment blood TCR-seq was available for fewer than 30 patients, at least one posttreatment blood collection was obtained for 25 or so patients, and tumor TCR-seq was available for 25 or so patients. Pretreatment tumor samples, along with matched peripheral blood collected serially before and after atezolizumab treatment, underwent TCR sequencing. About 10 patients achieved durable clinical benefit and some 20 did not. Blood samples yielded a median of around 130,000 T cells and tens of thousands of unique TCRs, with median clonality roughly 0.084. About nine tenths of the roughly 29 patients were males with bladder-origin urothelial cancer, and about 60% of the 29 reported a prior smoking history. Progression-free survival longer than 6 months counted as durable clinical benefit, and TCR features were additionally tested against both progression-free and overall survival. Results and caveats for the whole study, not just this receptor: At 3 weeks after the start of treatment, tumor-associated TCR clones in peripheral blood had expanded more in patients with durable benefit (n ≈ 24, p = 0.022). Small sample size (n ≈ 29) and many exploratory analyses mean the results are intended to be hypothesis-generating. A pretreatment peripheral blood TCR clonality below the median was linked to improved progression-free and overall survival.

In the germline V gene, CDR1 corresponds to MNHEY and CDR2 to SVGAGI. The CDR3 covers 15 residues, taking in both the cysteine and the phenylalanine. Only the CDR3 DNA stays, 45 bases, in frame from base 1. V lost 6 bases and J lost 3 bases, and the count of bases not matched to a germline gene is 10. Synthetic TCR analog templates were spiked into each PCR so that absolute template abundance could be estimated from read counts. TCRbeta CDR3 regions were amplified from genomic DNA with bias-controlled V and J gene primers using the immunoSEQ assay. Sequencing of rearranged TCRbeta segments was done at approximately 20X coverage. Per the authors' processing: Clustering was used to correct sequencing errors, and CDR3s were annotated against IMGT so that V, D and J genes could be assigned. Downstream analyses used only productive TCRbeta rearrangements and left out out-of-frame or stop-codon sequences. Clonality was computed as one minus Shannon entropy normalized by the log of the number of unique productive sequences. Clones differing between time points or between blood and tumor were identified using Fisher's exact test with Benjamini-Hochberg correction, with an adjusted p below 0.01 applied as the threshold. The source is immuneACCESS, and TCRdb retained only in-frame sequences with V and J called. Part of the clones is not carried over; for the studies checked, unresolved V genes explain less than half of this, and the remainder is unexplained. The V and J calls and the clone size are those of that table, but D and trimming were determined from the DNA. A total of about 56,000 clones appear in this sample, 85% to 90% of them only once. The top ten clones comprise about 15% of the sample.

This sample's time point label indicates: pretreatment peripheral blood. The cohort comprised nearly 30 patients with locally advanced or metastatic urothelial carcinoma treated at Memorial Sloan Kettering on a trial protocol. Peripheral blood mononuclear cells were collected pretreatment and during treatment, at between 1 and 8 total time points per patient. The Qiagen DNeasy Blood extraction kit was used to purify genomic DNA from total PBMCs and tumor samples. Collected pretreatment and during treatment, PBMCs were isolated and stored as previously described. With respect to this clone: Its antigen is still unknown. No much larger clone is present one base from it, and per-base qualities are unavailable.

Rearrangement joined TRBV6-5 to TRBJ1-1, and 7 junction bases match TRBD1. The sequence was collected from a man between 65 and 80 years old with urothelial cancer. The specimen comprised PBMCs, sampled around atezolizumab (anti-PD-L1) treatment. The nucleotide sequence is TGTGCCAGCAGCTCTAGGGACAGCACTTACACTGAAGCTTTCTTT. It specifies CASSSRDSTYTEAFF.